The source of this T cell receptor beta chain is a study of OX40 agonist ivuxolimab in advanced cancers. Background for the entire study: Ivuxolimab was an agonistic, fully human IgG2 monoclonal antibody directed against OX40 (CD134), a costimulatory receptor. Intravenous ivuxolimab was administered to patients every 2 weeks at six dose levels: 0.01, 0.1, 0.3, 1.5, 3 and 10 mg/kg. Among the approximately 50 dose-escalation patients, 19 had hepatocellular carcinoma, roughly 15 melanoma, 9 renal cell carcinoma and 9 head and neck cancer. In the dose-escalation cohort, roughly 80% of patients were male, and the mean age was approximately 60 years, with a range of roughly 23 to 85. Patients were allowed to have had prior anti-PD-1, anti-PD-L1 or anti-CTLA-4 therapy, and approximately 37% of the dose-escalation patients had been treated with checkpoint inhibitors. Partial responses occurred in three dose-escalation patients, of whom one had hepatocellular carcinoma and two had cutaneous melanoma. Peripheral TCRbeta sequencing was intended to test whether TCR sequence diversity was altered and clonal T-cell expansion was caused by ivuxolimab. The paper covers the monotherapy dose-escalation part of the phase I ivuxolimab trial, which included N = 52 patients.

Remarks on this clone: Its antigen is unknown. Nothing much larger sits one base from this clone, and base qualities are not available.

What the authors observed across the whole study: After ivuxolimab, more expanded clones were found on average in CD8+ T cells than in CD4+ T cells. Low levels of normalized T-cell clonal expansion were also seen in some patients who did not respond. The antigen specificity of the peripheral T cells that underwent clonal expansion was not determined. At doses of 0.1 to 3.0 mg/kg, clonal expansion of both CD4+ and CD8+ blood T cells was observed from baseline to week 6. In the 0.1-3.0 mg/kg groups, partial responders had among the lowest normalized peripheral clonal expansion, particularly in CD8+ T cells.

Genomic DNA was extracted from sorted cells for sequencing of the TCRbeta CDR3 region. The immunoSEQ Assay was used to sequence the TCRbeta CDR3 regions. TCRdb mirrors the immuneACCESS table, restricted to in-frame sequences. Some clones are absent from its copies; in checked studies, under half trace to an unresolved V gene, and the reason for the others is unknown. The sample table contains roughly 70,000 clones; only one count was recorded for roughly 84% of them. The biggest ten clones account for about 0.68% of the sample. V was cut back by 3 bases and J by 8 bases, leaving a gap of 13 bases between them. The CDR3, cysteine through phenylalanine, is 13 amino acids long. This entry keeps only the CDR3 DNA: 39 bases, framed from base 1. Via the germline V gene, CDR1 is LGHNA and CDR2 YSLEER. The trial excluded patients who had a history of autoimmune disease or were on systemic immunosuppression. Peripheral blood for TCR sequencing was drawn from every dose cohort at baseline, at cycle 4 day 1 and at cycle 7 day 1. Samples were obtained from an open-label, multicenter, first-in-human phase I dose-escalation trial of ivuxolimab. Adults with locally advanced or metastatic melanoma, renal cell carcinoma, hepatocellular carcinoma or head and neck squamous cell carcinoma were enrolled in the trial. Before TCR sequencing, CD4+ T cells and CD8+ T cells from peripheral blood were sorted into separate populations.

The rearranged chain carries TRBV4-3 and TRBJ1-2; the best D guess is TRBD1, with 5 bases matching. The specimen was CD4+ or CD8+ T cells sorted from blood, collected in a trial of the OX40 agonist ivuxolimab. The receptor was derived from an adult with an advanced solid tumor such as melanoma, head and neck, liver or kidney cancer. The CDR3 has the sequence CASSQGLRGGYTF. The sequenced DNA is TGCGCCAGCAGCCAGGGGCTCCGTGGGGGCTACACCTTC.